Each of the 14 T cell receptor beta chains below was sequenced from the same sample in a study of T cell changes during pregnancy in multiple sclerosis. TCRdb's table, derived via immunoSEQ multiplex PCR, lists solely in-frame clones and lacks some. Counted here are some 100,000 clones, around 90% occurring once; the ten biggest clones make up around 1.2%. The source material was peripheral blood, sampled in the second trimester of pregnancy. These receptors all stem from a female donor with multiple sclerosis, enrolled in a pregnancy study.

V is TRBV5-1 and J is TRBJ2-5, with 16 bases identical to TRBD2. The CDR3 runs to 17 residues. Germline loops: CDR1 SGHRS, CDR2 YFSETQ. V trimming: 6 bases; J trimming: 5 bases; junction bases outside the gene matches: 10. The CDR3 sequence is CASNSGLAGGIKETQYF. The CDR3 DNA reads TGCGCCAGCAACTCGGGACTAGCGGGGGGGATCAAGGAGACCCAGTACTTC.

This sequence joins TRBV18 and TRBJ2-1; TRBD2 agrees at 11 bases. The CDR3 contains 15 residues. V shed 2 bases, J shed 10 bases, and the junction held 7 bases outside the gene matches. CDR1 KGHSH and CDR2 LQKENI come from the germline V gene. The CDR3, as DNA: TGTGCCAGCTCACCAAGCCTAGCGGGAGGATGGGAGCAGTTCTTC. Amino acid sequence: CASSPSLAGGWEQFF.

This chain links TRBV28 with TRBJ2-1, with 13 bases aligning to TRBD2. Germline trimming cut 6 bases from V and 7 bases from J; bases unmatched to any gene: 6. Germline V gives CDR1 MDHEN, CDR2 SYDVKM. This CDR3 contains 15 residues. In nucleotides, the CDR3 is TGTGCCAGCAGACTTGGACTAGCGGGAGTGAATGAGCAGTTCTTC. Protein sequence: CASRLGLAGVNEQFF.

The chain is built from TRBV7-2 and TRBJ2-1; 10 nucleotides line up with TRBD2. CDR3 length: 17 residues. The trim removed 1 base at V and 3 bases at J, leaving 6 bases unmatched. The germline V gene encodes CDR1 SGHTA and CDR2 FQGNSA. In nucleotides, the CDR3 is TGTGCCAGCAGCTTAGTCCGAGGACTAGCGGTCTACAATGAGCAGTTCTTC. Its translation is CASSLVRGLAVYNEQFF.

V usage is TRBV6-5 and J usage is TRBJ1-2, with 8 bases aligning to TRBD1. The CDR3 is 14 residues long. Germline V lookup: CDR1 MNHEY, CDR2 SVGAGI. Losses at the gene ends were 2 bases for V and 5 bases for J; bases not matched to a gene: 4. This CDR3 is CASSYGTGDYGYTF. In nucleotides, the CDR3 is TGTGCCAGCAGTTACGGGACAGGCGATTATGGCTACACCTTC.

This clone was counted once. The genes are TRBV19 and TRBJ2-1; 13 bases line up with TRBD2. This CDR3 has 16 amino acids. The germline CDR1 and CDR2 sequences are LNHDA and SQIVND (reference sequence). Trimming removed 3 bases from V and 6 bases from J; junction bases left unmatched: 5. The DNA of the CDR3 is TGTGCCAGTAGTATTCTACTAGCGGGAGGGCCCAATGAGCAGTTCTTC. It encodes CASSILLAGGPNEQFF.

The chain is built from TRBV7-3 and TRBJ2-3, with 8 bases aligning to TRBD2. Looked up from germline, CDR1 is SGHTA and CDR2 is FQGTGA. CDR3 length equals 15 residues. The ends lost 5 bases at V and 1 base at J; junction bases unmatched: 5. CDR3 DNA sequence: TGTGCCAGCAGCACCGGGAGGGCGGGCACAGATACGCAGTATTTT. Translation: CASSTGRAGTDTQYF.

This chain uses TRBV11-2 with TRBJ2-4, with D tentatively TRBD2 (5 bases). The V gene lost 2 bases and the J gene lost 7 bases, with 12 bases spanning the gap. Germline V CDR1 and CDR2: SGHAT, FQNNGV. CDR3 length: 14 amino acids. CDR3 region: CASSLNPTRNIQYF. CDR3 DNA: TGTGCCAGCAGCTTAAATCCCACTAGGAACATTCAGTACTTC.

The chain joins TRBV5-1 to TRBJ1-3; 8 bases are a match to TRBD1. The J segment lost 3 bases and the V segment lost 0 bases, leaving 2 bases of the junction unmatched. Looked up from germline, CDR1 is SGHRS and CDR2 is YFSETQ. The CDR3 sequence is 15 residues long. The CDR3: CASSLDGQGGNTIYF. Here the CDR3 DNA reads TGCGCCAGCAGCTTGGATGGACAGGGTGGAAACACCATATATTTT.

V gene TRBV7-9 combines with J gene TRBJ2-7; 7 positions agree with TRBD2. The V gene end was trimmed by 5 bases and the J gene end by 5 bases; junction bases not matched to a gene: 9. Germline CDR1 SEHNR, CDR2 FQNEAQ (reference sequence). The CDR3 is 14 amino acids. CDR3 DNA: TGTGCCAGCAGCCTTGGGGAGGGCGTCGACGAGCAGTACTTC. Translated: CASSLGEGVDEQYF.

The rearrangement links TRBV5-1 to TRBJ2-3, with D maybe TRBD1 (5 bases). The germline V and J ends were trimmed by 4 bases and 2 bases, with 14 bases remaining between them. This CDR3 comprises 15 residues. Germline loops: CDR1 SGHRS, CDR2 YFSETQ. CDR3 loop: CASSESTGLTDTQYF. The CDR3, as DNA: TGCGCCAGCAGCGAAAGTACAGGTCTCACAGATACGCAGTATTTT.

The chain carries TRBV27 and TRBJ2-2; 12 positions match TRBD2. CDR1 and CDR2 (germline): MNHEY, SMNVEV (reference sequence). The V and J ends lost 5 bases and 1 base, in that order; junction bases with no gene match: 8. This CDR3 spans 18 amino acids. The CDR3 coding sequence is TGTGCCAGCAGTACCCCTCGACTAGCGGGAGTGAACACCGGGGAGCTGTTTTTT. As protein: CASSTPRLAGVNTGELFF.

This chain joins TRBV18 and TRBJ2-7; 9 bases are a match to TRBD2. This CDR3 comprises 16 residues. CDR1 is KGHSH, CDR2 LQKENI, per germline. Germline trimming cut 1 base from V and 4 bases from J; bases unmatched to any gene: 8. The CDR3 loop is CASSPRGTSLGYEQYF. CDR3 nucleotides: TGTGCCAGCTCACCACGCGGGACTAGCTTGGGTTACGAGCAGTACTTC.

The chain joins TRBV7-9 to TRBJ2-1; D is undetermined. Germline values: CDR1 SEHNR, CDR2 FQNEAQ (reference sequence). This CDR3 has 14 residues. V lost 5 bases to trimming and J lost 2 bases, with 10 bases between them. The CDR3 DNA reads as TGTGCCAGCAGCCCGCAACACCCCTACAATGAGCAGTTCTTC. Translated, it gives CASSPQHPYNEQFF.